The 5 T cell receptor beta chains given below trace back to one sample, sequenced in a study of regulatory T cells in long-lasting Graves disease. Time point reported: newly diagnosed GD, antithyroid drugs for less than 3 months. Extracted RNA from PBMCs served as the source of the TCR library. Building the TCR beta libraries relied on iRepertoire HTBI primers, and CDR3 regions underwent Arm-PCR. MiXCR was run by TCRdb on the multiplex PCR reads, yielding one entry per CDR3 protein. In the table there are about 350,000 distinct CDR3 sequences, over 15% of which are singletons. The same data also contributed to another study, on T cells in Graves' hyperthyroidism and ophthalmopathy.

Here the sequenced sample was peripheral blood mononuclear cells (PBMCs), taken at new diagnosis, from a patient treated with antithyroid drugs. Every receptor here comes from a man between 40 and 49 years old with Graves disease.

The rearrangement joins TRBV5-1 to TRBJ2-2, with 9 nucleotides matching TRBD1. The CDR3 is 15 residues long. The germline V gene encodes CDR1 SGHRS and CDR2 YFSETQ. After removal of 2 bases from V and 4 bases from J, the junction contained 3 bases not matched to a gene. CDR3: CASSLGTGITGELFF. The DNA of the CDR3 is TGCGCCAGCAGCTTAGGGACAGGGATCACCGGGGAGCTGTTTTTT.

This clonotype has at least ten counts. V is TRBV7-9 and J is TRBJ2-1; D possibly corresponds to TRBD1 (6 bases). V lost 4 bases and J lost 0, with 13 bases in between. Germline V gene sequence: CDR1 SEHNR, CDR2 FQNEAQ (reference sequence). The CDR3 length is 16 residues. The DNA of the CDR3 is TGTGCCAGCAGCTACCCGGGACAAATCTCCTACAATGAGCAGTTCTTC. This codes for CASSYPGQISYNEQFF.

This clonotype was observed many times. The chain joins TRBV28 to TRBJ2-5; possibly TRBD1 for D (6 bases). The CDR3 loop spans 15 amino acids. The germline V and J ends were trimmed by 6 bases and 5 bases, with 19 bases remaining between them. The germline gives CDR1 MDHEN, CDR2 SYDVKM. This CDR3 is CASRQGKGVRETQYF. CDR3 in DNA: TGTGCCAGCAGACAAGGAAAGGGGGTCAGGGAGACCCAGTACTTC.

This clonotype was detected only a few times. CDR3 amino acids: CSVPGWDAFQNIQYF. The CDR3, as DNA: TGCAGTGTCCCTGGCTGGGACGCTTTCCAAAACATTCAGTACTTC. The chain links TRBV20-1 to TRBJ2-4; D is tentatively TRBD1 or TRBD2 (5 bases each). CDR1 is DFQATT, CDR2 SNEGSKA, per germline (reference sequence). The CDR3 consists of 15 residues. V lost 7 bases and J 5 bases, leaving 21 bases between the germline ends.

This clonotype was seen a few times. The CDR3 nucleotides read TGTGCCATCAGCCGAGGGACTACCTACAATGAGCAGTTCTTC. This encodes CAISRGTTYNEQFF. The chain employs TRBV10-3 and TRBJ2-1, with 7 bases that match TRBD2. This CDR3 spans 14 amino acids. From germline, CDR1 is ENHRY and CDR2 SYGVKD. The trim removed 6 bases at V and 2 bases at J, leaving 4 bases unmatched.